This record looks at one T cell receptor (beta chain) sequence and its context. The antigen remains undetermined. This record comes from a study of beta chain features in type 1 diabetes. Study-wide results and caveats: Overrepresentation of cells with high TCR expression could result from cDNA sequencing. All four CD4+ subsets of Type 1 diabetes patients contained TCRB CDR3s that were moderately but significantly shorter.

Of the isolated RNA, all was reverse transcribed, and so the sequenced material was expressed TCRB transcripts. Using immunoSEQ multiplex PCR, the repertoire was profiled, and TCRdb retains in-frame clones only, with some absent. The repertoire holds roughly 160,000 clones, with roughly 8% as singletons. This CDR3 is built from 19 residues. The ends were cut back, 2 bases at V and 0 bases at J, with 19 bases in the middle. Per the germline V gene, CDR1 is SEHNR and CDR2 is FQNEAQ (reference sequence). This clonotype originated in a man aged 18 to 29 with type 1 diabetes. V gene TRBV7-9 combines with J gene TRBJ2-2, with D tentatively TRBD1 (5 bases). Material for sequencing was central memory CD4+ T cells from blood. CDR3 bases: TGTGCCAGCAGCTTAAAACTCGGTTTGGGGCCCGCGAACACCGGGGAGCTGTTTTTT. Protein sequence: CASSLKLGLGPANTGELFF.